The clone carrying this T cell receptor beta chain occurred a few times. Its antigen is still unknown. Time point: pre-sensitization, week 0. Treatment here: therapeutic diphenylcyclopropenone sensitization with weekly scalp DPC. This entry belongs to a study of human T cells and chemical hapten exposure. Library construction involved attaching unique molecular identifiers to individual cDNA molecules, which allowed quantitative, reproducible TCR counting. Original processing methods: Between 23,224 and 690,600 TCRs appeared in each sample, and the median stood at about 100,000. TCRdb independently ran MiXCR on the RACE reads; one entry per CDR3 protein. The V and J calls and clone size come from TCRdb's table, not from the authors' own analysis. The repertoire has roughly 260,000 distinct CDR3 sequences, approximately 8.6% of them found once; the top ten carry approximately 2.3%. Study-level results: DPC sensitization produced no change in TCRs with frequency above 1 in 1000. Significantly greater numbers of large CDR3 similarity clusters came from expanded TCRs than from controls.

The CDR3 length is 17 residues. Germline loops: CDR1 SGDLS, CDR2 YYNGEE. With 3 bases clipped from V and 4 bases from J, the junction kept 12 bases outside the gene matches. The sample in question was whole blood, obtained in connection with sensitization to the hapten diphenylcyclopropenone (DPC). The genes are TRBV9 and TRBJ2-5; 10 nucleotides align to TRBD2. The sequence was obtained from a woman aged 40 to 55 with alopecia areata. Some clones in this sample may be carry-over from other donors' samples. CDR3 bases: TGTGCCAGCAGCGAGGGGCGGCTAGCGGGAGTGCCAGAGACCCAGTACTTC. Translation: CASSEGRLAGVPETQYF.